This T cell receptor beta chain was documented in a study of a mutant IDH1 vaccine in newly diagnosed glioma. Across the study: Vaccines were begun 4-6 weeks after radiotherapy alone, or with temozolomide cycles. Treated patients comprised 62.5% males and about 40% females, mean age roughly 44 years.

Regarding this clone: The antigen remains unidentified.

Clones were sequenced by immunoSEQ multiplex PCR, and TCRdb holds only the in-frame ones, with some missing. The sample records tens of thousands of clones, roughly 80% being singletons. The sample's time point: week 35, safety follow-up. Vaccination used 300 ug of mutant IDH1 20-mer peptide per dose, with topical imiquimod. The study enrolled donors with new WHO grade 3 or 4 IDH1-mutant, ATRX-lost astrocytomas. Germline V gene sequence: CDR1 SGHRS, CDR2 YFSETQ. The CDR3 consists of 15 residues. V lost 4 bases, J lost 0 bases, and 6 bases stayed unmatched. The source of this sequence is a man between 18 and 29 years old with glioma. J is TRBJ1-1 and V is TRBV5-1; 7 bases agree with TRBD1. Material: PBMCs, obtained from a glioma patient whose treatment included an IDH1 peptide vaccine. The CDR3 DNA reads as TGCGCCAGCAGCGCACAGGGGACAATGAACACTGAAGCTTTCTTT. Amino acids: CASSAQGTMNTEAFF.